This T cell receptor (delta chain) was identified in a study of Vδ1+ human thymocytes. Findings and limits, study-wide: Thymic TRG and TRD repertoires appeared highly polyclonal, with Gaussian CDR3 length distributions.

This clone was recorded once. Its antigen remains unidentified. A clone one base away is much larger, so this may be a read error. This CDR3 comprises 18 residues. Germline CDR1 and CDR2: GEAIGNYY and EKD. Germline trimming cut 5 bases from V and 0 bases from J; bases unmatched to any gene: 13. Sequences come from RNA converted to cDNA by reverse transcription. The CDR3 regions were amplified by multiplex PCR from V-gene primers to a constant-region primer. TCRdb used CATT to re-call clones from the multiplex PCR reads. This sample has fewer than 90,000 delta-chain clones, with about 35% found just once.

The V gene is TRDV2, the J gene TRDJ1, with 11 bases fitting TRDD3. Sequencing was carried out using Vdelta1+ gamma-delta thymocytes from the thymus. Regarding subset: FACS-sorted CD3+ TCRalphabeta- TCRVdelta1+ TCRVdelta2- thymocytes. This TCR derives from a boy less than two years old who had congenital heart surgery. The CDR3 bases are TGTGCCTGTGGCAAAGATTCGGGCTGGGGGATACACACCGATAAACTCATCTTT. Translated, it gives CACGKDSGWGIHTDKLIF.